This T cell receptor beta chain is drawn from a study of beta chain features in type 1 diabetes. Of the isolated RNA, all was reverse transcribed, and so the sequenced material was expressed TCRB transcripts. Assay used: immunoSEQ multiplex PCR; TCRdb lists only in-frame clones, some missing. Here the sample spans 300,000 to 450,000 clones, 8% to 10% being singletons. The CDR3 consists of 14 residues. J lost 4 bases, V lost 5 bases, and 6 bases had no gene match. In germline, CDR1 is SGHTA, CDR2 FQGNSA. As to this clone: Its antigen is not known.

Regarding the study as a whole: Moderately but significantly shorter TCRB CDR3s were found in Type 1 diabetes patients in all four CD4+ subsets.

The sample consisted of central memory CD4+ T cells from blood. The rearrangement joins TRBV7-2 to TRBJ2-5; 8 nucleotides align to TRBD1. The receptor was derived from a man aged 25 to 40 with type 1 diabetes. As DNA, the CDR3 is TGTGCCAGCAGCCTACAGGGGGGTGGAGAGACCCAGTACTTC. Protein sequence: CASSLQGGGETQYF.